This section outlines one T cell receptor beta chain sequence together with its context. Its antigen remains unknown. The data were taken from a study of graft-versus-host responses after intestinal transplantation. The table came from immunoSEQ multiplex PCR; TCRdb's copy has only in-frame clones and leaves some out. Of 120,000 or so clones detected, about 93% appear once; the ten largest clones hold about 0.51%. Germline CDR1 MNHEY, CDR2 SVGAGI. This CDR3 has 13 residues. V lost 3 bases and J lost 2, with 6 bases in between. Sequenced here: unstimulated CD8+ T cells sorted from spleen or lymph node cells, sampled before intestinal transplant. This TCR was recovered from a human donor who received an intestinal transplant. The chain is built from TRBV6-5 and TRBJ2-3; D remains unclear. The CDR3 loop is CASSYTPTDTQYF. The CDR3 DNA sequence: TGTGCCAGCAGTTATACCCCCACAGATACGCAGTATTTT.